The 16 T cell receptor beta chains below come from one sample, sequenced in a study of identical twins. From the 5' RACE reads, TCRdb called clonotypes with MiXCR, one entry per CDR3 protein. The profile covers roughly 230,000 distinct CDR3 sequences, with approximately 8.3% appearing a single time and approximately 3% taken by the ten largest. The same sample was also studied in work on yellow fever vaccine responses in identical twins.

Specimen: CD8+ T cells sorted from blood. The receptors come from a woman under 30 in good health.

The V and J genes are TRBV7-9 and TRBJ2-1; weak D call: TRBD1 (6 bases). This CDR3 has 15 residues. Germline V gives CDR1 SEHNR, CDR2 FQNEAQ (reference sequence). V gave up 5 bases and J gave up 8 bases, with 19 bases separating them. The CDR3 loop is CASSPADWGQDEQFF. In DNA form, the CDR3 reads TGTGCCAGCAGCCCGGCGGACTGGGGGCAGGATGAGCAGTTCTTC.

This clonotype has only a few counts. The rearrangement uses TRBV7-8 and TRBJ1-6; D call uncertain. CDR3 length: 13 residues. The V end lost 6 bases, the J end lost 9 bases, and 12 bases lay between the germline ends. The V gene's germline CDR1 is SGHVS and CDR2 FQNEAQ. The CDR3 coding sequence is TGTGCCAGCAGGCGTAGTTCCCCTTCACCCCTCCACTTT. Protein sequence: CASRRSSPSPLHF. The full variable domain, in which reference TRBV7-8 and TRBJ1-6 provide the parts outside the CDR3, is GAGVSQSPRYKVAKRGQDVALRCDPISGHVSLFWYQQALGQGPEFLTYFQNEAQLDKSGLPSDRFFAERPEGSVSTLKIQRTQQEDSAVYLCASRRSSPSPLHFGNGTRLTVT.

This chain connects TRBV6-2 or TRBV6-3 to TRBJ2-2, with 7 positions matching TRBD1. This CDR3 is built from 15 residues. V lost 6 bases to trimming and J lost 2 bases; unmatched junction nucleotides: 6. Looked up from germline, CDR1 is MNHEY and CDR2 is SVGEGT. As DNA, the CDR3 is TGTGCCAGCAGCCCCGACAGGGCAAACACCGGGGAGCTGTTTTTT. Translated: CASSPDRANTGELFF.

The rearrangement links TRBV20-1 to TRBJ2-5; 10 bases line up with TRBD1. CDR1 and CDR2 (germline): DFQATT, SNEGSKA (reference sequence). The CDR3 has 17 residues. With V trimmed by 6 bases and J by 0 bases, 13 bases remained unmatched. CDR3 DNA: TGCAGTGCAAAAGCCTATTTGGGACAGGGGAACCAAGAGACCCAGTACTTC. It translates to CSAKAYLGQGNQETQYF.

In its sample, this clonotype was seen many times. The chain employs TRBV24-1 and TRBJ2-7; D remains unclear. V lost 1 base, J lost 6 bases, and 9 bases lay in between. The CDR3 contains 13 residues. CDR1 is KGHDR and CDR2 is SFDVKD in the germline V gene. Here the CDR3 DNA reads TGTGCCACCAGTGATTTTCGATACGGCGAGCAGTACTTC. Protein sequence: CATSDFRYGEQYF.

Ten or more counts support this clonotype. The CDR3: CASSEGASGRAGADTQYF. The CDR3 region has the DNA TGCGCCAGCAGCGAAGGTGCTAGCGGGAGGGCCGGGGCAGATACGCAGTATTTT. The rearrangement links TRBV4-3 to TRBJ2-3, with TRBD2 matching 12 bases. Germline lookup yields CDR1 LGHNA and CDR2 YSLEER. The J segment lost 4 bases and the V segment lost 5 bases, leaving 13 bases of the junction unmatched. The CDR3 loop spans 18 amino acids.

V and J are TRBV6-5 and TRBJ2-1; no definite D call. The CDR3 has 12 amino acids. Trimming pared 2 bases from V and 5 bases from J, leaving 4 bases between. The germline gives CDR1 MNHEY, CDR2 SVGAGI. The CDR3: CASSYGDNEQFF. The CDR3 DNA is TGTGCCAGCAGTTACGGTGACAATGAGCAGTTCTTC.

The chain uses TRBV27 and TRBJ2-3; D is uncertain. The V end was cut by 4 bases, the J end by 2 bases, with 25 bases between. Germline V gives CDR1 MNHEY, CDR2 SMNVEV (reference sequence). The CDR3 has 19 amino acids. This CDR3 reads CASSSLMTGFVVNTDTQYF. CDR3 DNA sequence: TGTGCCAGCAGTTCCCTCATGACTGGTTTTGTGGTTAACACAGATACGCAGTATTTT.

This rearrangement joins TRBV29-1 to TRBJ2-7; D is possibly TRBD1 or TRBD2 (5 bases each). Trimming took off 0 bases at V and 0 bases at J, with 12 bases between the two ends. Germline V gene lookup returns CDR1 SQVTM and CDR2 ANQGSEA. The CDR3 extends over 15 amino acids. The DNA for the CDR3 is TGCAGCGTTGAAGATCCGGGGCGCAACTCCTACGAGCAGTACTTC. This gives the protein CSVEDPGRNSYEQYF.

This clonotype was recorded a few times. This sequence joins TRBV7-2 and TRBJ2-5; no reliable D call. CDR3 length equals 13 residues. Germline CDR1 reads SGHTA; CDR2 reads FQGNSA. Trimming took 1 base from V and 5 from J, leaving 8 bases between them. CDR3 sequence: CASSLVPTETQYF. The CDR3, as DNA: TGTGCCAGCAGCTTAGTTCCTACGGAGACCCAGTACTTC.

This clonotype has a handful of counts. V and J are TRBV28 and TRBJ2-5; possible D gene TRBD2, 7 bases. Germline V CDR1 and CDR2: MDHEN, SYDVKM. The CDR3 length is 14 residues. V was shortened by 6 bases and J by 5 bases, with 16 bases between the two germline ends. The CDR3 DNA is TGTGCCAGCAGACCCACGGGGGGCCTCGAGACCCAGTACTTC. It yields the protein CASRPTGGLETQYF.

The chain carries TRBV27 and TRBJ1-2; 9 nucleotides align to TRBD1. CDR3 length equals 13 residues. CDR1 and CDR2 (germline): MNHEY, SMNVEV (reference sequence). Unmatched junction bases numbered 4, after V lost 5 bases and J lost 6 bases. CDR3 sequence reads: CASSPWTGDGYTF. The CDR3 DNA sequence: TGTGCCAGCAGTCCATGGACAGGGGATGGCTACACCTTC.

This clonotype occurred a few times. In DNA, the CDR3 is TGTGCCAGCAGTTACACCGGGACAGGAGAGCCAAATGAGCTAGAGTTCTTC. Translating gives CASSYTGTGEPNELEFF. The chain couples TRBV6-5 to TRBJ2-1; 8 bases are a match to TRBD1. Germline V gives CDR1 MNHEY, CDR2 SVGAGI. V trimming: 2 bases; J trimming: 14 bases; junction bases outside the gene matches: 20. The CDR3 length is 17 residues.

In its sample, this clonotype was seen a few times. This chain links TRBV4-2 with TRBJ2-7; no firm D call. Germline V lookup: CDR1 LGHNA, CDR2 YNFKEQ. The CDR3 extends over 14 amino acids. The V end was cut by 2 bases, the J end by 2 bases, with 10 bases between. This chain's CDR3 is CASSQFGPPYEQYF. Written as DNA, the CDR3 is TGTGCCAGCAGCCAATTCGGCCCCCCCTACGAGCAGTACTTC.

The V call is TRBV4-3, the J call TRBJ2-7; D could derive from TRBD1 or TRBD2 (5 bases each). The CDR3 sequence is 15 residues long. Germline V gene sequence: CDR1 LGHNA, CDR2 YSLEER. V lost 0 bases and J 2 bases, leaving 11 bases between the germline ends. The CDR3 DNA reads TGCGCCAGCAGCCAAGAAGATGGGACCCCCTACGAGCAGTACTTC. Its translation: CASSQEDGTPYEQYF.

This clonotype was detected only a few times. CDR3 sequence reads: CASSPVGSPEAFF. The CDR3 DNA sequence: TGTGCCAGCAGCCCTGTCGGGAGCCCCGAAGCTTTCTTT. The chain employs TRBV7-9 and TRBJ1-1; D is undetermined. The CDR3 has 13 amino acids. From germline, CDR1 is SEHNR and CDR2 FQNEAQ (reference sequence). V was trimmed by 5 bases and J by 8 bases, leaving 15 bases between them.